This TCR beta chain was observed in a study of blood T cell repertoires in COVID-19. Study summary: The samples span acute and convalescent COVID-19 from the United States, Italy and Spain. PBMCs, B-cell-depleted T cells, or T cells were the source of the cDNA or gDNA that made up the material.

Per the authors' pipeline: Amplification from reference gene primers served as the basis for estimated nucleated cell counts. Measured with immunoSEQ multiplex PCR; TCRdb has only the in-frame clones, and not every one. V, J and clone size derive from that table, while D and trimming were established from the DNA sequence. The repertoire holds 250,000 to 350,000 clones, with just over 85% as singletons. The sequence was collected from a young woman with active or convalescent COVID-19. Input material: peripheral blood.

CDR3 sequence reads: CASSYSGQGNYGYTF. The CDR3 coding sequence is TGTGCCAGCAGTTACTCTGGACAGGGGAACTATGGCTACACCTTC. V is TRBV6-5 and J is TRBJ1-2, with 9 bases identical to TRBD1. Germline CDR1 MNHEY, CDR2 SVGAGI. After removal of 0 bases from V and 2 bases from J, the junction contained 1 base not matched to a gene. The CDR3 is 15 residues long.